This T cell receptor (beta chain) was documented in a study of blood T cell repertoires in COVID-19. At the level of the study: COVID-19 samples collected from the United States, Italy and Spain covered acute and convalescent phases.

CDR1 and CDR2 (germline): SNHLY, FYNNEI. The germline V and J ends were trimmed by 3 bases and 7 bases, with 10 bases remaining between them. The CDR3 is made up of 13 amino acids. Original methodology: Amplification of reference gene primers was used by the study to estimate nucleated cell counts. This table comes from immunoSEQ multiplex PCR, and its TCRdb copy is limited to in-frame clones, with some not included. V, J and clone size derive from that table, while D and trimming were established from the DNA sequence. The sample has about 200,000 clones, over 75% seen once. The source is a woman over 75 with active or convalescent COVID-19. This chain links TRBV2 with TRBJ1-5; the D is unclear. Sequencing input: peripheral blood. The CDR3 here is CASSERVGQPQHF. As DNA, the CDR3 is TGTGCCAGCAGTGAGAGGGTGGGACAGCCCCAGCATTTT.